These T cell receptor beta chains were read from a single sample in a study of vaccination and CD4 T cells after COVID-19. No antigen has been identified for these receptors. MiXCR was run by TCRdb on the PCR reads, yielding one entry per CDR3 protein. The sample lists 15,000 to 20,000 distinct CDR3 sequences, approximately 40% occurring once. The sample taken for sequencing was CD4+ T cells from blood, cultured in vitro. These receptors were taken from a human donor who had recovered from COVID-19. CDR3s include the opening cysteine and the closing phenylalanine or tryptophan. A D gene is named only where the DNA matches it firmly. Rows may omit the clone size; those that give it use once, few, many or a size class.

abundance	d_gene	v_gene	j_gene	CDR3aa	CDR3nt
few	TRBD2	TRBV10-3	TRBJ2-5	CAISESGTSGKETQYF	TGTGCCATCAGTGAGTCTGGGACTAGCGGGAAAGAGACCCAGTACTTC
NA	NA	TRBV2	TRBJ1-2	CASTVTDYYGYTF	TGTGCCAGCACCGTGACAGACTACTATGGCTACACCTTC
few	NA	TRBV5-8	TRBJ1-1	CASSLAAGSTQTYTEAFF	TGTGCCAGCAGCTTGGCCGCAGGCTCGACCCAAACTTACACTGAAGCTTTCTTT
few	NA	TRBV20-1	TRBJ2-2	CSARDGRQGGTGELFF	TGCAGTGCTAGAGATGGGCGACAAGGAGGGACCGGGGAGCTGTTTTTT
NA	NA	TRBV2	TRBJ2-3	CASSEIRTDTQYF	TGTGCCAGCAGTGAAATACGCACAGATACGCAGTATTTT
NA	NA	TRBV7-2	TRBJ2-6	CASSSSTGTSGANVLTF	TGTGCCAGCAGCTCATCCACAGGGACCTCTGGGGCCAACGTCCTGACTTTC
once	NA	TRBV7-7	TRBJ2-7	CASSSTDKSYEQYF	TGTGCTAGCAGCTCAACCGACAAATCCTACGAGCAGTACTTC
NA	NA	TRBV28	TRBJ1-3	CASSFGGTGNTIYF	TGTGCCAGCAGTTTCGGGGGGACTGGAAACACCATATATTTT
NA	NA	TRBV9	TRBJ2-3	CASSGRGPGGKQYF	TGTGCCAGCAGCGGACGGGGCCCCGGAGGGAAGCAGTATTTT
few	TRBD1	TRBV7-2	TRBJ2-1	CASSLVVTGVNEQFF	TGTGCCAGCAGCTTAGTTGTGACAGGGGTCAATGAGCAGTTCTTC
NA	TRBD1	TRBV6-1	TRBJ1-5	CASSGQGFSNQPQHF	TGTGCCAGCAGTGGACAGGGATTTAGCAATCAGCCCCAGCATTTT
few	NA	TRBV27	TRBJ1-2	CASSFQPGRPYGYTF	TGTGCCAGCAGCTTTCAACCCGGAAGGCCCTATGGCTACACCTTC
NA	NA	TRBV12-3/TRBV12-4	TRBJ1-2	CASSLGSYLNYGYTF	TGTGCCAGCAGTTTAGGTAGCTATTTAAACTATGGCTACACCTTC
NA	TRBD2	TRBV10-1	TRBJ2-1	CASSGGGTSGSHEQFF	TGCGCCAGCAGTGGAGGGGGGACTAGCGGGTCTCATGAGCAGTTCTTC
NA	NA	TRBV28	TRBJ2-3	CASSLFDKRQRTDTQYF	TGTGCCAGCAGTTTATTTGATAAGCGACAACGCACAGATACGCAGTATTTT
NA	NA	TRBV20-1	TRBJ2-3	CSAGRGRTDTQYF	TGCAGTGCAGGACGGGGGAGAACAGATACGCAGTATTTT
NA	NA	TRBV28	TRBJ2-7	CASRENRARYEQYF	TGTGCCAGCAGGGAAAACAGGGCCCGCTACGAGCAGTACTTC
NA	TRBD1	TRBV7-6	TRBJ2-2	CASSPGQGLNTGELFF	TGTGCCAGCAGCCCGGGACAGGGGCTGAACACCGGGGAGTTGTTTTTT
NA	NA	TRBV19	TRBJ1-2	CASSIQSERLGGYTF	TGTGCCAGTAGTATACAGTCGGAAAGGCTCGGTGGCTACACCTTC
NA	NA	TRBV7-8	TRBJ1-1	CASSLGGGRDGTEAFF	TGTGCCAGCAGCTTAGGGGGGGGGCGCGATGGCACTGAAGCTTTCTTT
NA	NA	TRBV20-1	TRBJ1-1	CSARKTGSEAFF	TGCAGTGCTAGAAAAACAGGGTCTGAAGCTTTCTTT
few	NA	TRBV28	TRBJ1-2	CASSPVWAYGYTF	TGTGCCAGCAGCCCCGTTTGGGCCTATGGCTACACCTTC
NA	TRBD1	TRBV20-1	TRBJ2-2	CSARRTGGTGELFF	TGCAGTGCTAGAAGGACAGGGGGCACCGGGGAGCTGTTTTTT
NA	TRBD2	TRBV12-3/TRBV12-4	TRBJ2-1	CASSTSGGASYRVEQFF	TGTGCCAGCAGTACTAGCGGGGGGGCCTCGTATCGCGTTGAGCAGTTCTTC
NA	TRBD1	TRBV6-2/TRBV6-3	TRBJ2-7	CASRLPAHSGGYEQYF	TGTGCCAGCAGACTACCTGCACACTCAGGGGGCTACGAGCAGTACTTC
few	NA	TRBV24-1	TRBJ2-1	CATSDIGPVSSYNEQFF	TGTGCCACCAGTGACATCGGACCCGTGAGCTCCTACAATGAGCAGTTCTTC
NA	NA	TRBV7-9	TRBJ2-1	CASSLAGWDEQFF	TGTGCCAGCAGCTTAGCGGGGTGGGATGAGCAGTTCTTC
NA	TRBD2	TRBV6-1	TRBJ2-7	CASRTSSGRRNEQYF	TGTGCCAGCAGAACCTCTAGCGGGAGGAGGAACGAGCAGTACTTC
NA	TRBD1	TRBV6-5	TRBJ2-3	CASSYSGQGGPDTQYF	TGTGCCAGCAGTTACTCAGGACAGGGTGGGCCAGATACGCAGTATTTT
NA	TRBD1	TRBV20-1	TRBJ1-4	CSAPGTGTQKLFF	TGCAGTGCTCCCGGGACAGGGACCCAAAAACTGTTTTTT
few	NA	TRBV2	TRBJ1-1	CASIRKNTEAFF	TGTGCCAGCATCCGTAAGAACACTGAAGCTTTCTTT
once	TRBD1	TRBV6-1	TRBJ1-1	CASSTGTGMNTEAFF	TGTGCCAGCAGTACCGGGACAGGAATGAACACTGAAGCTTTCTTT
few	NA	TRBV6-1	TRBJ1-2	CASPRAIANYGYTF	TGTGCCAGCCCCCGGGCCATAGCTAACTATGGCTACACCTTC
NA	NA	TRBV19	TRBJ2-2	CASKHGSLESGELFF	TGTGCCAGTAAGCACGGGAGTCTCGAGTCCGGGGAGCTGTTTTTT
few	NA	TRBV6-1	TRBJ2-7	CASRPDSYEQYF	TGTGCCAGCAGACCCGACAGCTACGAGCAGTACTTC
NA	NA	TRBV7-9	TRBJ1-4	CASSSARRKLFF	TGTGCCAGCAGCTCGGCGAGGCGAAAACTGTTTTTT
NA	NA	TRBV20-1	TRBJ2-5	CSPRGPSQETQYF	TGCAGTCCCCGCGGCCCTTCCCAAGAGACCCAGTACTTC
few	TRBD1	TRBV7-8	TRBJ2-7	CASSLPRQGSSSYEQYF	TGTGCCAGCAGCTTACCCCGACAGGGCTCCAGCTCCTACGAGCAGTACTTC
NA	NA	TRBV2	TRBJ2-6	CASSFGPPGANVLTF	TGTGCCAGCAGTTTCGGACCCCCTGGGGCCAACGTCCTGACTTTC
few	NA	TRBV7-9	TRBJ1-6	CASSFPGINSPLHF	TGTGCCAGCAGCTTTCCCGGGATAAATTCACCCCTCCACTTT
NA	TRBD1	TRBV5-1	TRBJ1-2	CASSNDRGNYGYTF	TGCGCCAGCAGCAACGACAGGGGGAACTATGGCTACACCTTC
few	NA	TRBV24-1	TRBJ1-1	CATSDGMNTEAFF	TGTGCCACCAGTGATGGAATGAACACTGAAGCTTTCTTT
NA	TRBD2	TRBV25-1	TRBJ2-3	CASSPRAGGVKTQYF	TGTGCCAGCAGCCCCAGAGCGGGGGGTGTGAAGACGCAGTATTTT
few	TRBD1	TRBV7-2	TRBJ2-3	CASSLGATGDRVYTQYF	TGTGCCAGCAGCTTAGGAGCAACAGGGGACAGGGTGTATACGCAGTATTTT
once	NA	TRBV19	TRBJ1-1	CASSPGGGAFF	TGTGCCAGTAGTCCTGGGGGCGGAGCTTTCTTT
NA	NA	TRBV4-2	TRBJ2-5	CASSQVASRVRWETQYF	TGTGCCAGCAGCCAAGTCGCCTCTAGGGTACGTTGGGAGACCCAGTACTTC
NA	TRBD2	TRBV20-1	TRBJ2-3	CSAIRTSGGTDTQYF	TGCAGTGCTATTCGGACTAGCGGGGGCACAGATACGCAGTATTTT
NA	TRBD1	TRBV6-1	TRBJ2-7	CASSHRDRGPSEQYF	TGTGCCAGCAGTCACCGGGACAGGGGACCTTCCGAGCAGTACTTC
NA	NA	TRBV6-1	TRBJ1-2	CASSRDFSGASLGRYGYTF	TGTGCCAGCAGCCGGGATTTCTCAGGGGCCTCTCTGGGCCGCTATGGCTACACCTTC
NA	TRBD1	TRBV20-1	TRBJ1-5	CSARVLGQGGDQPQHF	TGCAGTGCTAGAGTCCTGGGACAGGGAGGCGATCAGCCCCAGCATTTT
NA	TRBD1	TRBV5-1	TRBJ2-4	CASSFGDSFGNIQYF	TGCGCCAGCAGCTTTGGGGACAGCTTTGGGAACATTCAGTACTTC
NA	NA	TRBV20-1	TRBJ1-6	CSARGFGQGFSPLHF	TGCAGTGCTAGAGGGTTTGGGCAGGGCTTTTCACCCCTCCACTTT
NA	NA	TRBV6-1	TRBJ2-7	CASSLEQGAYEQYF	TGTGCCAGCAGCCTCGAACAGGGCGCCTACGAGCAGTACTTC
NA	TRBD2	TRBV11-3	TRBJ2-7	CASPALAGAFTYEQYF	TGTGCCAGCCCGGCACTAGCGGGAGCCTTCACCTACGAGCAGTACTTC
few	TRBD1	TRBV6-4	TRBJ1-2	CAREGGQGYDYGYTF	TGTGCCAGGGAGGGGGGACAGGGATACGACTATGGCTACACCTTC
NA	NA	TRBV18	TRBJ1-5	CASSLTNHANNQPQHF	TGTGCCAGCTCCCTTACTAATCACGCGAACAATCAGCCCCAGCATTTT
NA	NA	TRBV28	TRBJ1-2	CASSLLAGARGTYGYTF	TGTGCCAGCAGTTTATTGGCAGGGGCCCGGGGGACTTATGGCTACACCTTC
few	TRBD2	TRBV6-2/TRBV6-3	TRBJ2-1	CASSKRTSGVNNEQFF	TGTGCCAGCAGTAAGCGCACTAGCGGGGTTAACAATGAGCAGTTCTTC
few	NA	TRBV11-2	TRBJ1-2	CASSLDTYYGYTF	TGTGCCAGCAGCTTAGACACCTACTATGGCTACACCTTC
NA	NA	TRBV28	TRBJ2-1	CASSSGGWIYEQFF	TGTGCCAGCAGTTCAGGCGGGTGGATCTATGAGCAGTTCTTC